One T cell receptor (beta chain) is described in this entry. The antigen remains unidentified. The data were taken from a study of cytomegalovirus exposure and HLA in healthy donors. Regarding the study as a whole: The authors enumerated over 150 TCR beta chains as linked to cytomegalovirus.

V dropped 4 bases and J dropped 10; count of bases not matched to a gene: 6. The CDR3 length is 13 residues. The germline gives CDR1 SEHNR, CDR2 FQNEAQ (reference sequence). Sequencing was performed with immunoSEQ multiplex PCR; in TCRdb, only in-frame clones are kept and a portion is missing. The sample has 160,000 or so clones, 85% seen once. The rearrangement uses TRBV7-9 and TRBJ1-4; 7 nucleotides align to TRBD1. The clonotype was recovered from a man aged 25 to 40 in good health and CMV-seropositive. Input material: PBMCs. The DNA of the CDR3 is TGTGCCAGCAGCTCTGACAGGGCAGGAAAACTGTTTTTT. This sequence encodes CASSSDRAGKLFF.